This T cell receptor (beta chain) was sequenced in a study of T cells after yellow fever vaccination. Study results and limitations: One caveat is that FACS-sorted repertoires could contain abundant clonotypes contaminating from the bulk population. After the booster, 95% to 98% of CD4 and roughly nine tenths of CD8 primary-response clones were re-detected.

The CDR3 totals 13 residues. Germline loops: CDR1 MNHNY, CDR2 SVGAGI (reference sequence). Between the trimmed V and J ends, which lost 5 bases and 9 bases, there was a span of 15 bases. UMIs and a universal primer site were added when TCR cDNA was made by 5'RACE template switching. Using its own MiXCR run on the 5' RACE reads, TCRdb lists one record per CDR3 protein. The profile shows about 110,000 distinct CDR3 sequences, roughly 8.9% of them singletons. This clonotype was observed at least ten times. Its cognate antigen is unknown. This sample comprised CD8+ T cells sorted from PBMCs, obtained 45 days after the yellow fever booster vaccination. The receptor was derived from a young man who received the YFV17D yellow fever vaccine. The V and J genes are TRBV6-6 and TRBJ2-3, with a possible D match to TRBD2 (7 bases). Written as DNA, the CDR3 is TGTGCCAGCAGTCTATCCGGGGGGCGGACGCAGTATTTT. This gives the protein CASSLSGGRTQYF.